This T cell receptor beta chain appears in the sequencing data of a study of T-cell memory formation after mild COVID-19. Study-wide results and caveats: Those CD4+ clones that contracted were mainly in CM and EM (CD8+ ones in EMRA). Pre-infection memory already had some responding clones, implying cross-reactive memory joined.

From the 5' RACE reads, TCRdb called clonotypes with MiXCR, one entry per CDR3 protein. The sample has some 7,400 distinct CDR3 sequences, roughly 31% seen once. Per the germline V gene, CDR1 is KGHSH and CDR2 is LQKENI. The CDR3 sequence is 11 residues long. V lost 6 bases to trimming and J lost 8 bases, with 10 bases between them. This clonotype was recorded many times. Its antigen is not identified. The TCR sequence derives from an adult woman who had mild COVID-19 (a few samples of this study predate the infection). Cell type and time point are not known. Specimen: PBMCs or a T cell subset sorted from them (not recorded which). V usage is TRBV18 and J usage is TRBJ2-5; perhaps TRBD2 as D (6 bases). DNA for the CDR3: TGTGCCAGCTCCCCGGGGGAAACCCAGTACTTC. Translated: CASSPGETQYF.